This T cell receptor beta chain was observed in a study of cytomegalovirus exposure and HLA in healthy donors. Study-wide results and caveats: In a later analysis, first-cohort TCR clusters were found to tend to co-occur in the 130 or so validation repertoires. Cytomegalovirus status was reportedly diagnosed by the classifier with high specificity and sensitivity.

In this sample, this clone turned up once. The antigen is not known. The germline V gene has CDR1 SGHVS and CDR2 FQNEAQ. The trim removed 5 bases at V and 0 bases at J, leaving 7 bases unmatched. The CDR3 loop spans 17 amino acids. TCRdb keeps only in-frame clones here, not all; method: immunoSEQ multiplex PCR. The data show 80,000 to 100,000 clones, roughly 88% seen once. This chain links TRBV7-8 with TRBJ2-2; 9 bases map to TRBD2. Sample: PBMCs. This TCR was recovered from a man younger than 40 in good health and CMV-seronegative. The CDR3 reads CASSPPSGEANTGELFF. In DNA form, the CDR3 reads TGTGCCAGCAGCCCCCCTAGCGGGGAGGCGAACACCGGGGAGCTGTTTTTT. The whole variable domain, filled in from reference TRBV7-8 and TRBJ2-2, reads GAGVSQSPRYKVAKRGQDVALRCDPISGHVSLFWYQQALGQGPEFLTYFQNEAQLDKSGLPSDRFFAERPEGSVSTLKIQRTQQEDSAVYLCASSPPSGEANTGELFFGEGSRLTVL.